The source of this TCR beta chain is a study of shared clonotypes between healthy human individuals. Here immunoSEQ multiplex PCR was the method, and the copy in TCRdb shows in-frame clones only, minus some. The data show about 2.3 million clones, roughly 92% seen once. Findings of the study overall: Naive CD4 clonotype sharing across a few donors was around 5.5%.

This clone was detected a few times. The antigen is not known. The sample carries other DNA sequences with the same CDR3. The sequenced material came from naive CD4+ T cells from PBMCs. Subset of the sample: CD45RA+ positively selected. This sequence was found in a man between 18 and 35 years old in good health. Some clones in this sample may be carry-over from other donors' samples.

CDR3 amino acids: CASSSTGELFF. For the CDR3, the DNA is TGTGCCAGCAGTTCCACCGGGGAGCTGTTTTTT. This chain uses TRBV27 with TRBJ2-2; D is unresolved. V lost 4 bases and J lost 4, with 1 base in between. The CDR3 is made up of 11 amino acids. Germline CDR1 is MNHEY and CDR2 is SMNVEV (reference sequence).